This TCR beta chain was profiled in a study of Ad26.COV2.S vaccination and SARS-CoV-2 variants. About the research overall: Intramuscular Ad26.COV2.S doses were given once or twice, 56 days apart. Notes on the study in general: A substantial breadth of spike-specific CD8+ and CD4+ T cell responses after vaccination has been reported.

Trimming removed 5 bases from V and 5 bases from J; junction bases left unmatched: 13. The germline V gene has CDR1 SGHTA and CDR2 FQGNSA. CDR3 length: 16 residues. This clone came up once. Its antigen is not identified. Stated treatment: roughly 19 received Ad26.COV2.S at low or high dose, single or two shots; roughly five received placebo; per-sample allocation not given. Day 63 after the first injection of vaccine or placebo was the sampling time. This adult donor, from Boston, was 18-55 years old. Produced via immunoSEQ multiplex PCR; TCRdb's table is partial and in-frame only. This sample has roughly 350,000 clones; about nine tenths occur once, and the top ten carry about 3.5%.

This sequence originates from a person between 18 and 59 years old who received the Ad26.COV2.S COVID-19 vaccine or a placebo. The J gene is TRBJ2-5, the V gene TRBV7-2; the match to TRBD1 covers 8 bases. The sample consisted of peripheral blood, taken in a trial of Ad26.COV2.S vaccine versus placebo. The CDR3 here is CASSQGGRGRLETQYF. CDR3 nucleotides: TGTGCCAGCAGCCAAGGTGGCAGGGGGCGCTTGGAGACCCAGTACTTC.